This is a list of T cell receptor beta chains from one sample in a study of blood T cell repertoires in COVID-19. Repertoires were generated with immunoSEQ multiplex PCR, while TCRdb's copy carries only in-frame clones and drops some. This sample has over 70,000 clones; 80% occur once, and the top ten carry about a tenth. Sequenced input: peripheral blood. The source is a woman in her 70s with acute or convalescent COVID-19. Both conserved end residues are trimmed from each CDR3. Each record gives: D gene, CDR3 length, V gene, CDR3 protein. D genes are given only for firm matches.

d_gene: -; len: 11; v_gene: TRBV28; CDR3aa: ASSLPEGEGAF
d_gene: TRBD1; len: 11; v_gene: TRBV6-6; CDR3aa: ASSQTGDETQY
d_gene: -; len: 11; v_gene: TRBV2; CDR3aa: AFTLGYQETQY
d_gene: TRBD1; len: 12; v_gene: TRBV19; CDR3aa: ASTSGGSHNEQF
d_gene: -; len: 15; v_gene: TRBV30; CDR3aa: AWSARDIGPSNQPQH
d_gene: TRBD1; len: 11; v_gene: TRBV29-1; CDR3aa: SVVGTANTEAF
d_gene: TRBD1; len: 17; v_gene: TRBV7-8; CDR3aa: ASSGPTLPGQRMNTEAF
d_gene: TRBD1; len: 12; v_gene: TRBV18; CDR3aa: ASSRRTGVNEQF
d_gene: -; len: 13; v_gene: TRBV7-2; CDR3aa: ASSLGSYSNQPQH
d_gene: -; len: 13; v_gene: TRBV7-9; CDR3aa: ASSVQGTITDTQY
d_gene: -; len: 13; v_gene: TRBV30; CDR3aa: AWSVSSPGTDTQY
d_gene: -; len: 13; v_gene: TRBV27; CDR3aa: ASSSAGRTGYGYT
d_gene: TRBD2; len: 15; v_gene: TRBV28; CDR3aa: ASSSNSGRASYNEQF
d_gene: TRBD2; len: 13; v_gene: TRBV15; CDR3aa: ATSTRGLVADEQF
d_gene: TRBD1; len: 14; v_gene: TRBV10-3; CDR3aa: AISGSGTGNSYEQY
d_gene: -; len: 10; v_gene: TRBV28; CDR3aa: ASRMFRDEAF
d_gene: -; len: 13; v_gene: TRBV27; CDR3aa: ASSTYTGPRSGYT
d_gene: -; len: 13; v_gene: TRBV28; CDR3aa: ASSLRFRGNTEAF
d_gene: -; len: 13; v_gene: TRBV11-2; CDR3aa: ASTRDLSSYNEQF
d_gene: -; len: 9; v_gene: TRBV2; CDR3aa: ASSVRSDLT
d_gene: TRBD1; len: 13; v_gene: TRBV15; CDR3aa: ATSPRRTGLHEQY
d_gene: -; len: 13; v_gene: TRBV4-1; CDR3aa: ASSQIAGENYGYT
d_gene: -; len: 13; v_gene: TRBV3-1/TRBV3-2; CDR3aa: ASSQEWSTYNEQF
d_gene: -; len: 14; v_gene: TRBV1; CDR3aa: TSSQDQVRDPYEQY
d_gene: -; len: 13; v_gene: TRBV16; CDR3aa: ASSQQRGGGTEAF
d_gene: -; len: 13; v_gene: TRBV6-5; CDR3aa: ASSYSGGLNTEAF
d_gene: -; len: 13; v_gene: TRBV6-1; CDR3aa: ASSESGGWSQPQH
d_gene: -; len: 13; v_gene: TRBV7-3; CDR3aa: ASSFNGGNTGELF
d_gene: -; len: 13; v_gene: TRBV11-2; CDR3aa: ASSLQGYSNQPQH
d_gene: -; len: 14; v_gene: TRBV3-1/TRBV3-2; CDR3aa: ASSQVLGLGGTEAF
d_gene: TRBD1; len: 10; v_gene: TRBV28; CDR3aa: ATGQDAYEQY
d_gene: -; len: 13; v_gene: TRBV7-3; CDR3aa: ASSSRGYTTDTQY
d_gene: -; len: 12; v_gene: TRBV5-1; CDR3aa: ASSRDTNTGELF
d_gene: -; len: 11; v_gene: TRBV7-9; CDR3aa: ASSPVSGYEQY
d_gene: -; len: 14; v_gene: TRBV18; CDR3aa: ASSTLREARNSPLH
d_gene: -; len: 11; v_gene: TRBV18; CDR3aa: ASSLKGGAEAF
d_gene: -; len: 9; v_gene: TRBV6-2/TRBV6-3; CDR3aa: ASSVTGEQY
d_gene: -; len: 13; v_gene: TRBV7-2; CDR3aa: ASSLVGGAIAEAF
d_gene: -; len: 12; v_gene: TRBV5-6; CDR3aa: ASSLQGTNEKLF
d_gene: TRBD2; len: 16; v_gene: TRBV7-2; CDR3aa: ASSDGTSGLRTSYEQY
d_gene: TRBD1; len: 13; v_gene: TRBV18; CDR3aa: ASSPGTGIDNEQF
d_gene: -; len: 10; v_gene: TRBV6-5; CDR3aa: ASSYWGTPAF
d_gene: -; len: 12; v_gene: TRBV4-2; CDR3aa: ASSPAGVVNEQF
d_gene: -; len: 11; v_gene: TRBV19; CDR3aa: ASSRGNSYGYT
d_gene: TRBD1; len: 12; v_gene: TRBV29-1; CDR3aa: SVDTGGSGNTIY
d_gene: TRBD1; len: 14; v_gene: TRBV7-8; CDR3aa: ASSIRPGTGDNEQF
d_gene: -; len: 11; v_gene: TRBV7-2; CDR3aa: ASSLPGPYEQY
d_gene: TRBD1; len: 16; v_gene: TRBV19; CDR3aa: ASSGNRDRAIFGTEAF
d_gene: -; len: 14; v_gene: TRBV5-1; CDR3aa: ASSLAGQSRYNEQF